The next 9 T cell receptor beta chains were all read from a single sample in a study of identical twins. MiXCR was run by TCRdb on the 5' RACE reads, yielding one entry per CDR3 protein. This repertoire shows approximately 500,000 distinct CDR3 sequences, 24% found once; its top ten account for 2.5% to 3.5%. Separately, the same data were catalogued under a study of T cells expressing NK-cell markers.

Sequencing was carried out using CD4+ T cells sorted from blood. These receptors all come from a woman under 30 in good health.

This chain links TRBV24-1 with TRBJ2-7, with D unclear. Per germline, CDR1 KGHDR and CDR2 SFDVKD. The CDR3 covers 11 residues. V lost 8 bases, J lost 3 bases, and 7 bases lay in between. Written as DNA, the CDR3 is TGTGCCACCAATCCAGACTACGAGCAGTACTTC. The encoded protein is CATNPDYEQYF.

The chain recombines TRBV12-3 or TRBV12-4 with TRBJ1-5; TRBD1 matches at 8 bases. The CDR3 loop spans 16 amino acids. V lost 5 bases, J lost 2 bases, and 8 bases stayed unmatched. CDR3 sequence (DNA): TGTGCCAGCAGTCCCGGACAGGGCGGCGGCAATCAGCCCCAGCATTTT. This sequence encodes CASSPGQGGGNQPQHF.

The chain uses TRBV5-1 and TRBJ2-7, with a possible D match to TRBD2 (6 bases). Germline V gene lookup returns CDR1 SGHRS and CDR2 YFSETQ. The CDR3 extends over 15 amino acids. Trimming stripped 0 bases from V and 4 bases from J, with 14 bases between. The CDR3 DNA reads TGCGCCAGCAGCTTGGAGGCGGGAATGAGGTACGAGCAGTACTTC. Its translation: CASSLEAGMRYEQYF.

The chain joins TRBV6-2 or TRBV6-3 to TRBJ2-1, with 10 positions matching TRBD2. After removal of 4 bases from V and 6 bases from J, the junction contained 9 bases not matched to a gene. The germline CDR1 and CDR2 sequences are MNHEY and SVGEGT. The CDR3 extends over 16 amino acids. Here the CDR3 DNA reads TGTGCCAGCAGTTTGCTAGCGGGAGTAATTTCCAATGAGCAGTTCTTC. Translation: CASSLLAGVISNEQFF.

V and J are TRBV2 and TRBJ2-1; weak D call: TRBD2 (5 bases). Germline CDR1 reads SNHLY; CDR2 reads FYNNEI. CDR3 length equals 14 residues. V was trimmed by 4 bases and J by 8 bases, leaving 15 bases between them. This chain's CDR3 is CASSVSLAQDEQFF. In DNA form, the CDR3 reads TGTGCCAGCAGTGTGTCGCTAGCTCAGGATGAGCAGTTCTTC.

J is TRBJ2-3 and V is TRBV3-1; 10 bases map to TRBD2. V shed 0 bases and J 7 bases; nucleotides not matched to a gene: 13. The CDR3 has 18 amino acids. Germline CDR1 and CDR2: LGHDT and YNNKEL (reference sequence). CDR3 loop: CASSQDWGLAGALYTQYF. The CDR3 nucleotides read TGTGCCAGCAGCCAAGATTGGGGGCTAGCGGGAGCCCTATATACGCAGTATTTT.

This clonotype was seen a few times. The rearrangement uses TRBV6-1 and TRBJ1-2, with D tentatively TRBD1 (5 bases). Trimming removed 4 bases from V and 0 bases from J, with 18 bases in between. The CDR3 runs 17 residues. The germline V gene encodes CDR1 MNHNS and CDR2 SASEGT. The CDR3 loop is CASSGQTPISTNYGYTF. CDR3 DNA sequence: TGTGCCAGCAGTGGACAGACACCAATATCAACTAACTATGGCTACACCTTC.

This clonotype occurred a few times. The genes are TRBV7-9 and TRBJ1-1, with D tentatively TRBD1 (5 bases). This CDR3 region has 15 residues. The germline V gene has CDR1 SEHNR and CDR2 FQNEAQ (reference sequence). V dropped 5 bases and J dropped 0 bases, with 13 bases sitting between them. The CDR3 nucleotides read TGTGCCAGCAGCCCCGGACACACCATGAACACTGAAGCTTTCTTT. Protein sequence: CASSPGHTMNTEAFF.

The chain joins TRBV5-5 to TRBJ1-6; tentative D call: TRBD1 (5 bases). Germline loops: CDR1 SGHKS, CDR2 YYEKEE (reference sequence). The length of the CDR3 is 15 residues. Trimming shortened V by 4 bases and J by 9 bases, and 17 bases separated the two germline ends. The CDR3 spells CASSPTWDVGSPLHF. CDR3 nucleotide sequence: TGTGCCAGCAGCCCAACGTGGGACGTTGGTTCACCCCTCCACTTT.